Shown below are 7 T cell receptor beta chains from a single sample sequenced in a study of OX40 agonist ivuxolimab in advanced cancers. This table comes from immunoSEQ multiplex PCR, and its TCRdb copy is limited to in-frame clones, with some not included. The sample has about 36,000 clones, over 75% seen once; the top ten hold about 20%. The input for sequencing was CD4+ or CD8+ T cells sorted from blood, taken in a trial of the OX40 agonist ivuxolimab. The receptor source for this set is an adult with an advanced solid tumor such as melanoma, head and neck, liver or kidney cancer.

The count of this clone is one. The V and J genes are TRBV6-1 and TRBJ2-1; D gene unclear. The germline gives CDR1 MNHNS, CDR2 SASEGT. This CDR3 has 17 residues. With 0 bases removed from V and 0 bases from J, the gap between germline ends came to 12 bases. CDR3: CASSEAGFSSSYNEQFF. CDR3 bases: TGTGCCAGCAGTGAAGCGGGCTTCAGCAGCTCCTACAATGAGCAGTTCTTC.

This chain links TRBV28 with TRBJ2-2, with TRBD2 matching 10 bases. The CDR3 loop spans 17 amino acids. Per the germline V gene, CDR1 is MDHEN and CDR2 is SYDVKM. The trim removed 8 bases at V and 1 base at J, leaving 10 bases unmatched. The CDR3 DNA sequence: TGTGCCAGCCGTCGGGGGAGCGGGAGGGTGAACACCGGGGAGCTGTTTTTT. This codes for CASRRGSGRVNTGELFF.

This chain links TRBV7-8 with TRBJ2-1, with 10 bases lining up with TRBD2. The CDR3 covers 17 residues. CDR1 is SGHVS, CDR2 FQNEAQ, per germline. V was pared by 2 bases and J by 2 bases, with 6 bases of the junction left unmatched. The CDR3 loop is CASSLRLAGAAYNEQFF. The CDR3 region has the DNA TGTGCCAGCAGCTTAAGGCTAGCGGGGGCAGCCTACAATGAGCAGTTCTTC. The full variable domain, in which reference TRBV7-8 and TRBJ2-1 provide the parts outside the CDR3, is GAGVSQSPRYKVAKRGQDVALRCDPISGHVSLFWYQQALGQGPEFLTYFQNEAQLDKSGLPSDRFFAERPEGSVSTLKIQRTQQEDSAVYLCASSLRLAGAAYNEQFFGPGTRLTVL.

The V gene is TRBV15, the J gene TRBJ2-3; 9 nucleotides align to TRBD2. Germline CDR1 and CDR2: LNHNV and YYDKDF (reference sequence). V dropped 3 bases and J dropped 3; count of bases not matched to a gene: 7. CDR3 length: 16 residues. The CDR3 nucleotides read TGTGCCACCAGCAGGGATAGCGGGAGTACAACAGATACGCAGTATTTT. It is translated as CATSRDSGSTTDTQYF.

The chain carries TRBV7-9 and TRBJ2-2; D unclear. Between the trimmed V and J ends, which lost 4 bases and 2 bases, there was a span of 11 bases. The CDR3 consists of 15 residues. Germline CDR1 SEHNR, CDR2 FQNEAQ (reference sequence). CDR3 loop: CASSSTTTNTGELFF. The CDR3 DNA sequence: TGTGCCAGCAGCTCTACCACGACCAACACCGGGGAGCTGTTTTTT.

Comments on this clone: At one of its ends the junction is not consistent with the germline gene, which may arise from a read error. The genes are TRBV7-7 and TRBJ2-5, with D possibly being TRBD2 (6 bases). This CDR3 has 14 residues. The germline CDR1 and CDR2 sequences are SSHAT and FNYEAQ (reference sequence). CDR3 bases: TGTGCTAGCAGCTTAGGCGGGGCCCAAGAGACCCAGTACTTC. Its protein is CASSLGGAQETQYF.

This clone is classed as medium-sized. The rearrangement joins TRBV4-1 to TRBJ2-7, with TRBD2 as a possible D gene (6 bases). This CDR3 contains 14 residues. V was shortened by 1 base and J by 3 bases, with 10 bases between the two germline ends. Germline assignment: CDR1 MGHRA and CDR2 YSYEKL. CDR3 sequence reads: CASSQVEGGYEQYF. DNA of the CDR3: TGCGCCAGCAGCCAAGTGGAGGGAGGCTACGAGCAGTACTTC.